The 23 T cell receptor beta chains listed next were all sequenced from one sample in a study of human T cells and chemical hapten exposure. The sample's time point: pre-sensitization, week 0. The treatment here: therapeutic diphenylcyclopropenone sensitization with weekly scalp DPC. Each CDR3 protein gets one entry after TCRdb re-called the RACE reads with MiXCR. Of roughly 380,000 distinct CDR3 sequences in the sample, about 5.1% were seen once. Material: whole blood, obtained in connection with sensitization to the hapten diphenylcyclopropenone (DPC). The receptors derive from a woman in her forties or fifties with alopecia areata. Some clones in this sample may be carry-over from other donors' samples.

This clonotype was seen at least ten times. The chain joins TRBV20-1 to TRBJ2-7; no clear D. The V and J ends lost 0 bases and 3 bases respectively, with 12 bases between them. Germline V gene data show CDR1 as DFQATT and CDR2 as SNEGSKA (reference sequence). The CDR3 has 14 residues. CDR3 DNA: TGCAGTGCTAGAGAGGCCGCCGGATACTACGAGCAGTACTTC. This translates into CSAREAAGYYEQYF.

This clonotype occurred many times. The rearrangement links TRBV6-1 to TRBJ2-5; 9 bases line up with TRBD1. Germline CDR1 MNHNS, CDR2 SASEGT. There are 14 residues in the CDR3. Germline trimming cut 3 bases from V and 5 bases from J; bases unmatched to any gene: 4. CDR3 amino acids: CASSDPGQGETQYF. CDR3 DNA: TGTGCCAGCAGTGATCCGGGACAGGGCGAGACCCAGTACTTC.

This clonotype was counted many times. The chain carries TRBV7-2 and TRBJ2-3, with 9 bases fitting TRBD2. V dropped 2 bases and J dropped 3; count of bases not matched to a gene: 6. This CDR3 spans 16 amino acids. Germline assignment: CDR1 SGHTA and CDR2 FQGNSA. CDR3 region: CASSLSSSGVTDTQYF. The CDR3 coding sequence is TGTGCCAGCAGCTTATCCTCTAGCGGGGTGACAGATACGCAGTATTTT.

This clonotype showed up just a few times. The chain uses TRBV7-9 and TRBJ2-4; the D gene could be TRBD1 or TRBD2 (6 bases each). Trimming took off 0 bases at V and 3 bases at J, with 12 bases between the two ends. The CDR3 spans 16 residues. The germline gives CDR1 SEHNR, CDR2 FQNEAQ (reference sequence). CDR3 region: CASSLAGGLDKNIQYF. The CDR3 nucleotides read TGTGCCAGCAGCTTAGCTGGGGGGCTTGACAAAAACATTCAGTACTTC.

This clonotype was seen only a few times. The chain is built from TRBV5-5 and TRBJ2-2, with D perhaps assigned TRBD1 or TRBD2 (5 bases each). CDR1 and CDR2 from the germline V gene are SGHKS and YYEKEE (reference sequence). Deletions cut 4 bases from V and 6 bases from J, with 16 bases between. There are 15 residues in the CDR3. The CDR3 region has the DNA TGTGCCAGCAGCCCCGGGCTTATGGGGGCCGGGGAGCTGTTTTTT. This sequence encodes CASSPGLMGAGELFF.

The genes are TRBV13 and TRBJ2-7; 8 bases match TRBD2. CDR1 is PRHDT, CDR2 FYEKMQ, per germline (reference sequence). The CDR3 is 13 residues long. Trimming took 5 bases from V and 2 from J; bases not matched to a gene: 2. CDR3 sequence reads: CASSGRGAYEQYF. The CDR3 DNA is TGTGCCAGCAGCGGGCGGGGGGCCTACGAGCAGTACTTC.

This clonotype occurred a few times. The V call is TRBV12-3 or TRBV12-4, the J call TRBJ1-3; the match to TRBD1 covers 7 bases. Unmatched junction bases numbered 9, after V lost 10 bases and J lost 0 bases. The CDR3 spans 15 residues. DNA for the CDR3: TGTGCCACTCAGGGGGACGGCCCCTCTGGAAACACCATATATTTT. Translating it yields CATQGDGPSGNTIYF.

This clonotype was observed a few times. This sequence joins TRBV15 and TRBJ1-1; 8 bases match TRBD1. Per the germline V gene, CDR1 is LNHNV and CDR2 is YYDKDF (reference sequence). Trimming took 6 bases from V and 5 from J; bases not matched to a gene: 5. The CDR3 sequence is 13 residues long. CDR3 nucleotide sequence: TGTGCCACCAGACGAGACAGGGGAACTGAAGCTTTCTTT. Its protein product is CATRRDRGTEAFF. Based on the CDR3 plus reference TRBV15 and TRBJ1-1, the full variable domain is DAMVIQNPRYQVTQFGKPVTLSCSQTLNHNVMYWYQQKSSQAPKLLFHYYDKDFNNEADTPDNFQSRRPNTSFCFLDIRSPGLGDTAMYLCATRRDRGTEAFFGQGTRLTVV.

In this sample, this clonotype turned up many times. The rearrangement joins TRBV3-1 to TRBJ2-7; 8 nucleotides line up with TRBD1. Germline V gene data show CDR1 as LGHDT and CDR2 as YNNKEL (reference sequence). This CDR3 is 16 amino acids long. The trim removed 0 bases at V and 7 bases at J, leaving 11 bases unmatched. CDR3 coding DNA: TGTGCCAGCAGCCAAGAGACTGGCAGGGGGCGCGGAGAGCAGTACTTC. Its translation is CASSQETGRGRGEQYF.

This clonotype was counted a few times. The chain links TRBV5-6 to TRBJ2-1; no firm D call. CDR1 SGHDT and CDR2 YYEEEE come from the germline V gene. This CDR3 comprises 17 residues. With 2 bases removed from V and 0 bases from J, the gap between germline ends came to 15 bases. CDR3 sequence (DNA): TGTGCCAGCAGCTTTTCATCCTCACCCTTCTCCTACAATGAGCAGTTCTTC. This sequence encodes CASSFSSSPFSYNEQFF.

Only a few counts were recorded for this clonotype. The chain is built from TRBV28 and TRBJ1-2; 8 nucleotides align to TRBD1. The V segment lost 8 bases and the J segment 0 bases; nucleotides outside the gene matches: 5. The CDR3 has 14 amino acids. Germline assignment: CDR1 MDHEN and CDR2 SYDVKM. CDR3 sequence: CASWGQAPNYGYTF. In DNA, the CDR3 is TGTGCCAGCTGGGGACAGGCCCCTAACTATGGCTACACCTTC.

V gene TRBV20-1 combines with J gene TRBJ1-5, with D maybe TRBD1 (5 bases). Germline CDR1 and CDR2: DFQATT and SNEGSKA (reference sequence). Trimming pared 4 bases from V and 11 bases from J, leaving 18 bases between. The CDR3 runs to 13 residues. CDR3 amino acids: CSATPQVGAAQHF. DNA for the CDR3: TGCAGTGCTACCCCCCAGGTCGGGGCGGCCCAGCATTTT.

This clonotype has a count of ten or more. The chain couples TRBV3-1 to TRBJ2-1; unclear D gene. The germline gives CDR1 LGHDT, CDR2 YNNKEL (reference sequence). This CDR3 is 13 amino acids long. V was pared by 3 bases and J by 3 bases, with 6 bases between. The CDR3 is CASSQAYYNEQFF. DNA for the CDR3: TGTGCCAGCAGCCAGGCTTACTACAATGAGCAGTTCTTC.

There are many counts of this clonotype. The chain joins TRBV3-1 to TRBJ1-1, with unresolved D. The V gene lost 0 bases and the J gene lost 1 base, with 6 bases spanning the gap. This CDR3 contains 14 residues. The germline CDR1 and CDR2 sequences are LGHDT and YNNKEL (reference sequence). The chain's CDR3 is CASSQEGRNTEAFF. The CDR3 coding sequence is TGTGCCAGCAGCCAAGAAGGAAGGAACACTGAAGCTTTCTTT.

This clonotype was recorded many times. The V call is TRBV28, the J call TRBJ2-3; TRBD2 matches 8 bases. The V and J ends lost 6 bases and 0 bases, in that order; junction bases with no gene match: 8. This CDR3 has 16 residues. Germline V CDR1 and CDR2: MDHEN, SYDVKM. The CDR3 region is CASRPEAGASTDTQYF. The CDR3 nucleotides read TGTGCCAGCAGGCCCGAAGCGGGAGCTAGCACAGATACGCAGTATTTT.

This clonotype was found a few times. The J gene is TRBJ2-4, the V gene TRBV2; a weak D match, TRBD2 (5 bases). The length of the CDR3 is 13 residues. Deletions cut 6 bases from V and 8 bases from J, with 14 bases between. Germline lookup yields CDR1 SNHLY and CDR2 FYNNEI. Written as DNA, the CDR3 is TGTGCCAGCAGGGACTCCTGGGAGCACATTCAGTACTTC. Translation: CASRDSWEHIQYF.

A remark on this clonotype: Just one base apart from a much larger clone, this may be a read error. The chain recombines TRBV7-2 with TRBJ2-2, with 7 bases aligning to TRBD1. Germline V gene lookup returns CDR1 SGHTA and CDR2 FQGNSA. V shed 8 bases and J 5 bases; nucleotides not matched to a gene: 14. The CDR3 is 16 amino acids. The CDR3 sequence is CASGHRSRGKTGELFF. CDR3 coding DNA: TGTGCCAGCGGCCACCGGAGCAGGGGGAAGACCGGGGAGCTGTTTTTT.

This clonotype was counted a few times. Here the CDR3 reads CASSQTTSGEQYF. In nucleotides, the CDR3 is TGTGCCAGCAGCCAAACTACTAGCGGGGAGCAGTACTTC. This chain connects TRBV3-1 to TRBJ2-7, with 9 bases fitting TRBD2. The CDR3 is made up of 13 amino acids. Germline values: CDR1 LGHDT, CDR2 YNNKEL (reference sequence). The V segment lost 2 bases and the J segment 7 bases; nucleotides outside the gene matches: 3.

In this sample, this clonotype turned up a few times. The rearrangement links TRBV4-2 to TRBJ2-1; the D is unclear. V lost 0 bases and J lost 8, with 5 bases in between. The CDR3 length is 12 residues. CDR1 LGHNA and CDR2 YNFKEQ come from the germline V gene. CDR3 amino acids: CASSQDFYEQFF. The CDR3 region has the DNA TGTGCCAGCAGCCAAGATTTCTATGAGCAGTTCTTC.

V usage is TRBV5-6 and J usage is TRBJ1-1; no clear D gene. V lost 0 bases and J 7 bases, leaving 13 bases between the germline ends. This CDR3 region has 14 residues. Germline CDR1 is SGHDT and CDR2 is YYEEEE. CDR3 DNA sequence: TGTGCCAGCAGCTTGGGGGCGGGATTGTTTGAAGCTTTCTTT. This sequence encodes CASSLGAGLFEAFF.

The table lists this clonotype with many counts. The chain links TRBV11-2 to TRBJ2-1, with D uncertain. The CDR3 is made up of 12 amino acids. From germline, CDR1 is SGHAT and CDR2 FQNNGV. V shed 5 bases and J shed 8 bases, with 10 bases lying between them. In DNA, the CDR3 is TGTGCCAGCAGCCCTCTGGGCGATGAGCAGTTCTTC. This codes for CASSPLGDEQFF.

This clonotype was picked up a small number of times. V usage is TRBV20-1 and J usage is TRBJ2-7; D may correspond to TRBD1 or TRBD2 (5 bases each). The CDR3 is 14 residues long. Trimming shortened V by 3 bases and J by 4 bases, and 16 bases separated the two germline ends. Germline CDR1 is DFQATT and CDR2 is SNEGSKA (reference sequence). The CDR3 DNA follows: TGCAGTGCTAGGGCAGGGAGCAAAGGTTACGAGCAGTACTTC. Translation: CSARAGSKGYEQYF.

This clonotype appeared many times. The gene calls are TRBV3-1 and TRBJ2-7, with D possibly being TRBD2 (5 bases). CDR1 is LGHDT and CDR2 is YNNKEL in the germline V gene (reference sequence). The CDR3 has 15 residues. V lost 4 bases and J 5 bases, leaving 18 bases between the germline ends. Here the CDR3 reads CASSLSSSSADEQYF. The CDR3 nucleotides read TGTGCCAGCAGCCTTAGCAGTAGTAGCGCGGACGAGCAGTACTTC.